This T cell receptor beta chain was observed in a study of T cell responses to AZD1222 COVID-19 vaccine. CDR1 SGHTA and CDR2 FQGNSA come from the germline V gene. With 5 bases removed from V and 5 bases from J, the gap between germline ends came to 6 bases. The CDR3 is 11 amino acids. A single count supports this clone. Antigen: not known. Study findings and constraints: Regions 160-218 and 743-854 dominated among vaccine-associated CD4 TCRs spanning spike. Sampling captured repertoires only after the peak T cell response.

Clones were sequenced by immunoSEQ multiplex PCR, and TCRdb holds only the in-frame ones, with some missing. The repertoire holds 160,000 or so clones, 94% seen once, with roughly 5% in the top ten. Second-dose schedules of about 4 or about 12 weeks were combined. The source was peripheral blood, collected 28 days after the second AZD1222 dose. This receptor was taken from an adult who received the AZD1222 COVID-19 vaccine. This chain links TRBV7-2 with TRBJ2-5, with D hard to call. The DNA of the CDR3 is TGTGCCAGCAGCAAACGGGAGACCCAGTACTTC. Amino acids: CASSKRETQYF.